The source of this T cell receptor (beta chain) is a study of shared clonotypes between healthy human individuals. Broader study findings: Clonotype sharing across donors was expected to vary with sequencing depth.

Assay used: immunoSEQ multiplex PCR; TCRdb lists only in-frame clones, some missing. The data show about 460,000 clones, roughly 80% seen once. Only one count was recorded for this clone. Its antigen remains unknown. V shed 10 bases, J shed 3 bases, and the junction held 9 bases outside the gene matches. CDR1 and CDR2 (germline): SGHVS, FQNEAQ. This CDR3 contains 15 residues. The chain uses TRBV7-8 and TRBJ2-1; 10 nucleotides match TRBD1. Sequenced material: PBMCs. This receptor was identified in a woman in her thirties or forties in good health. Some clones in this sample may be carry-over from other donors' samples. In DNA form, the CDR3 reads TGTGCCACCCTTCAGGGGACAGGGGACTACAATGAGCAGTTCTTC. Translation gives CATLQGTGDYNEQFF.